This T cell receptor (beta chain) derives from a study of T cell responses to AZD1222 COVID-19 vaccine. This table comes from immunoSEQ multiplex PCR, and its TCRdb copy is limited to in-frame clones, with some not included. The sample lists fewer than 150,000 clones; roughly 87% were seen once. The origin of this receptor is an adult who received the AZD1222 COVID-19 vaccine. The sequencing used peripheral blood, collected 28 days after the second AZD1222 dose.

The CDR3 coding sequence is TGTGCCAGCAGCCCGACCCCTGATGAGCGGGGGAGCACAGATACGCAGTATTTT. Translation: CASSPTPDERGSTDTQYF. This chain connects TRBV5-4 to TRBJ2-3; 8 bases are shared with TRBD2. This CDR3 is built from 18 residues. CDR1 and CDR2 (germline): SGHNT, YYREEE (reference sequence). V shed 4 bases, J shed 0 bases, and the junction held 13 bases outside the gene matches. The whole variable domain, remainder taken from reference TRBV5-4 and TRBJ2-3, is ETGVTQSPTHLIKTRGQQVTLRCSSQSGHNTVSWYQQALGQGPQFIFQYYREEENGRGNFPPRFSGLQFPNYSSELNVNALELDDSALYLCASSPTPDERGSTDTQYFGPGTRLTVL.